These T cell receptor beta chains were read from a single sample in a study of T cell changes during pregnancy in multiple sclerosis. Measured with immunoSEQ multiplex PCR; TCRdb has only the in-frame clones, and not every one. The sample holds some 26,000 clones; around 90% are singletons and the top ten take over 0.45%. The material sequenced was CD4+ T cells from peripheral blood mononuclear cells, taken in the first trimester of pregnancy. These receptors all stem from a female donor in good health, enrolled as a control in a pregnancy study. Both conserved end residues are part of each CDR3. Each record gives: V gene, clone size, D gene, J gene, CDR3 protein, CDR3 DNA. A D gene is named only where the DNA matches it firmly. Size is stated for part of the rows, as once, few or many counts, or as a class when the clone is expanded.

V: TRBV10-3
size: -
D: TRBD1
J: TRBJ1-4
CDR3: CAISDGTGMANEKLFF
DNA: TGTGCCATCAGTGATGGGACAGGGATGGCTAATGAAAAACTGTTTTTT

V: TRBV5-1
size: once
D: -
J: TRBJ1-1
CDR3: CASSETELNTEAFF
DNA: TGCGCCAGCAGCGAGACAGAATTGAACACTGAAGCTTTCTTT

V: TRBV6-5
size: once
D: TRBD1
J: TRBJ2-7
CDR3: CASRPGQGYEQYF
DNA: TGTGCCAGCAGGCCGGGACAGGGGTACGAGCAGTACTTC

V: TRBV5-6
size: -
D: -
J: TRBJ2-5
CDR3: CASSLVGRGEETQYF
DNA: TGTGCCAGCAGCTTGGTGGGGCGGGGAGAAGAGACCCAGTACTTC

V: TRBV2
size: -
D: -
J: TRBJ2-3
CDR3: CASSSSRDTLRGNTQYF
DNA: TGTGCCAGCAGCTCCTCCCGGGACACCCTACGTGGGAATACGCAGTATTTT

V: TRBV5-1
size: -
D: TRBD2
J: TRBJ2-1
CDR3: CASSGVLADYNEQFF
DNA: TGCGCCAGCAGCGGGGTGCTAGCGGACTACAATGAGCAGTTCTTC

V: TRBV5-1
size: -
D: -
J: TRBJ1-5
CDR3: CASSLGVNQPQHF
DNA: TGCGCCAGCAGCTTGGGCGTTAATCAGCCCCAGCATTTT

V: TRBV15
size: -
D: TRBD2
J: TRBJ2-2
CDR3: CATSPGLAGADWTGELFF
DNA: TGTGCCACCAGTCCCGGACTAGCGGGTGCTGATTGGACCGGGGAGCTGTTTTTT

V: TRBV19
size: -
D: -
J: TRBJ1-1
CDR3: CASSPLRGGGAEAFF
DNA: TGTGCCAGTAGTCCTCTCCGAGGTGGTGGCGCTGAAGCTTTCTTT

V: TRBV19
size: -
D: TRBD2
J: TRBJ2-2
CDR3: CASSAGLAGAGELFF
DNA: TGTGCCAGTAGTGCAGGACTAGCGGGAGCCGGGGAGCTGTTTTTT

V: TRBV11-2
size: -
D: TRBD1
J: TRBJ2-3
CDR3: CASSPGGGADTQYF
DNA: TGTGCCAGCAGTCCAGGGGGCGGGGCAGATACGCAGTATTTT

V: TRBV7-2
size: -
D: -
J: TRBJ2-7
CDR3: CASSESPGTLISYEQYF
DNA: TGTGCCAGCAGCGAGTCCCCCGGGACACTCATCTCCTACGAGCAGTACTTC

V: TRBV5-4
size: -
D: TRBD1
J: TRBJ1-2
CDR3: CASSTAGTGGGKGGYTF
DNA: TGTGCCAGCAGCACCGCCGGGACAGGGGGTGGAAAGGGAGGCTACACCTTC

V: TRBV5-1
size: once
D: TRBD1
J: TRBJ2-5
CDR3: CASSPQRGPLETQYF
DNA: TGCGCCAGCAGCCCCCAAAGGGGGCCTCTGGAGACCCAGTACTTC

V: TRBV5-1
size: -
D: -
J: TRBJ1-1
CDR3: CASWEGGSTPNTEAFF
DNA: TGCGCCAGCTGGGAAGGCGGGTCTACACCGAACACTGAAGCTTTCTTT

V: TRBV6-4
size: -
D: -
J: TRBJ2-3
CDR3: CASSELPGGQTDTQYF
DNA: TGTGCCAGCAGTGAACTCCCCGGGGGGCAGACAGATACGCAGTATTTT

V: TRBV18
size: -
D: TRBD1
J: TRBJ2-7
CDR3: CASSPGTGGSYEQYF
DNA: TGTGCCAGCTCACCAGGGACAGGGGGCTCCTACGAGCAGTACTTC

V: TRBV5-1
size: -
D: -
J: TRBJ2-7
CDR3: CASSLGGYEQYF
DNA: TGCGCCAGCAGCTTGGGGGGCTACGAGCAGTACTTC

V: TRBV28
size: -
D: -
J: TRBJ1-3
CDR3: CASTGSGYSNTIYF
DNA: TGTGCCAGCACGGGGTCGGGGTATTCAAACACCATATATTTT

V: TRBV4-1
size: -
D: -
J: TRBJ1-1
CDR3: CASSQDPLLHSEAFF
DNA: TGCGCCAGCAGCCAAGATCCCCTACTACACTCTGAAGCTTTCTTT

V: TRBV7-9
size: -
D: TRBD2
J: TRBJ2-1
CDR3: CASSLVLAGGIGFYNEQFF
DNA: TGTGCCAGCAGCTTAGTTCTAGCGGGGGGGATAGGGTTTTACAATGAGCAGTTCTTC

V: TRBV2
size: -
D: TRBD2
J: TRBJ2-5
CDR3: CASSARTSGGPGQYF
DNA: TGTGCCAGCAGCGCCCGGACTAGCGGGGGACCGGGCCAGTACTTC

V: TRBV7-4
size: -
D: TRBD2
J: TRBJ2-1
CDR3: CASRAQTSGSYNEQFF
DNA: TGTGCCAGCAGGGCCCAGACTAGCGGCTCCTACAATGAGCAGTTCTTC

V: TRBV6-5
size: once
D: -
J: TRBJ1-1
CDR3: CASRLDSANTEAFF
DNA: TGTGCCAGCAGACTTGACAGCGCGAACACTGAAGCTTTCTTT

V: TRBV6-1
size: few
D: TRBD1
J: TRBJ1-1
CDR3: CASSEVVKRQGEAFF
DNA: TGTGCCAGCAGTGAAGTGGTAAAACGACAGGGAGAGGCTTTCTTT

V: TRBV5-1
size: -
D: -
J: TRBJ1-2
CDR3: CASSLATNYGYTF
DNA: TGCGCCAGCAGCTTGGCTACTAACTATGGCTACACCTTC

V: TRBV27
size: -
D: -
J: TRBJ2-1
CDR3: CASSSYLSSYNEQFF
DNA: TGTGCCAGCAGTTCGTATCTGAGCTCCTACAATGAGCAGTTCTTC

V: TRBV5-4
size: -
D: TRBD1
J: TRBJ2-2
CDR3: CASSVGFGQGRGELFF
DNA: TGTGCCAGCAGCGTTGGGTTTGGACAGGGCAGGGGGGAGCTGTTTTTT

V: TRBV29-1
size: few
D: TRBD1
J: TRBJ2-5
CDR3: CSVEGTGQGSETQYF
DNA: TGCAGCGTTGAAGGCACGGGACAGGGTTCGGAGACCCAGTACTTC

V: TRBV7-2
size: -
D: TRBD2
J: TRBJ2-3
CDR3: CASSLYGGEMYF
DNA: TGTGCCAGCAGCTTATACGGGGGGGAGATGTATTTT

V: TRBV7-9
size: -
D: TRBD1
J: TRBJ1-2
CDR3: CASSYRQGLDGYTF
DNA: TGTGCCAGCAGCTACCGACAGGGGCTGGATGGCTACACCTTC

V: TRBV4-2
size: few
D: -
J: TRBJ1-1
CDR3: CASSQAEGGGTEAFF
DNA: TGTGCCAGCAGCCAAGCGGAAGGTGGGGGGACTGAAGCTTTCTTT

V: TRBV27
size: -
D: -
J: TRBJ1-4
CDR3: CASRREGTTTNEKLFF
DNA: TGTGCCTCACGACGGGAGGGGACCACAACTAATGAAAAACTGTTTTTT

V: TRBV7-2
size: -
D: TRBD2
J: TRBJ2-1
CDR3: CASTEDGAGYNEQFF
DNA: TGTGCCAGCACCGAGGACGGAGCGGGGTACAATGAGCAGTTCTTC

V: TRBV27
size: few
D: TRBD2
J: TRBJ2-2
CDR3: CASSSPRLAVTGELFF
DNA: TGTGCCAGCAGTTCCCCGAGACTAGCGGTCACCGGGGAGCTGTTTTTT

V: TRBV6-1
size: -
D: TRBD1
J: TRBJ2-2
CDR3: CASSATTGATGELFF
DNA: TGTGCCAGCAGTGCAACGACAGGGGCGACCGGGGAGCTGTTTTTT